These 26 T cell receptor beta chains came from one sample sequenced in a study of blood T cell repertoires in COVID-19. Sequencing used immunoSEQ multiplex PCR; TCRdb keeps in-frame clones, though not all of them. The sample carries around 72,000 clones, roughly 85% recorded once. Sequencing input: peripheral blood. These receptors were collected from a woman of 80 years or more with acute or convalescent COVID-19.

The rearrangement uses TRBV4-1 and TRBJ2-5, with 7 bases identical to TRBD1. Germline V lookup: CDR1 MGHRA, CDR2 YSYEKL. With 1 base clipped from V and 5 bases from J, the junction kept 7 bases outside the gene matches. This CDR3 is 15 amino acids long. The CDR3 sequence is CASSQGGTVSETQYF. The CDR3 nucleotides are TGCGCCAGCAGCCAAGGGGGGACAGTCTCGGAGACCCAGTACTTC.

The genes are TRBV19 and TRBJ1-1; D possibly corresponds to TRBD1 (6 bases). From germline, CDR1 is LNHDA and CDR2 SQIVND (reference sequence). The CDR3 contains 12 residues. V was shortened by 5 bases and J by 11 bases, with 15 bases between the two germline ends. The CDR3 nucleotides read TGTGCCAGTAGTCCCCAAGGGGGGGAGGCTTTCTTT. Translating gives CASSPQGGEAFF.

The chain carries TRBV9 and TRBJ2-7; 9 bases are shared with TRBD2. Unmatched junction bases numbered 13, after V lost 0 bases and J lost 6 bases. This CDR3 has 17 amino acids. CDR1 is SGDLS, CDR2 YYNGEE, per germline. CDR3 DNA: TGTGCCAGCAGCGTAGGATCGTCTGGGCGGGGGGGCAGCGAGCAGTACTTC. Translating it yields CASSVGSSGRGGSEQYF.

The chain carries TRBV28 and TRBJ2-1, with a tentative D call TRBD2 (5 bases). V shed 2 bases and J shed 8 bases, with 10 bases lying between them. The CDR3 sequence is 13 residues long. Germline assignment: CDR1 MDHEN and CDR2 SYDVKM. This CDR3 reads CASSLMAGYEQFF. The CDR3 bases are TGTGCCAGCAGTTTAATGGCGGGCTATGAGCAGTTCTTC.

The rearrangement links TRBV10-3 to TRBJ2-2; D is possibly TRBD1 (5 bases). The CDR3 sequence is 14 residues long. V was clipped by 10 bases and J by 1 base, with 13 bases between them. Germline V lookup: CDR1 ENHRY, CDR2 SYGVKD. CDR3 bases: TGTGCCACAATTGGGGCCGTGAACACCGGGGAGCTGTTTTTT. Residues: CATIGAVNTGELFF.

The CDR3: CASSERGEKLFF. The CDR3 nucleotides read TGTGCCAGCAGTGAAAGGGGGGAAAAACTGTTTTTT. This rearrangement joins TRBV6-1 to TRBJ1-4; possibly TRBD1 for D (6 bases). The V gene's germline CDR1 is MNHNS and CDR2 SASEGT. V gave up 2 bases and J gave up 8 bases, with 6 bases separating them. The CDR3 loop spans 12 amino acids.

The V gene is TRBV5-4, the J gene TRBJ2-2; D is perhaps TRBD1 (6 bases). V was cut by 4 bases and J by 0 bases, with 19 bases left in between. CDR3 length equals 18 residues. Germline CDR1 SGHNT, CDR2 YYREEE (reference sequence). The CDR3 here is CASSKRGGRGSNTGELFF. The DNA of the CDR3 is TGTGCCAGCAGCAAGCGAGGGGGAAGGGGCTCGAACACCGGGGAGCTGTTTTTT.

J is TRBJ1-1 and V is TRBV19, with a weak D call TRBD1 (6 bases). CDR3 size: 14 residues. Germline-derived CDR1 and CDR2 are LNHDA and SQIVND (reference sequence). Trimming pared 7 bases from V and 4 bases from J, leaving 16 bases between. The CDR3 protein is CASTPGGPGTEAFF. The CDR3 DNA reads as TGTGCCAGTACACCGGGGGGCCCGGGCACTGAAGCTTTCTTT.

Worth noting for this clone: Sequence at one end of the junction differs from germline and may be a read error. The chain is built from TRBV25-1 and TRBJ1-1, with D unresolved. Germline loops: CDR1 MGHDK, CDR2 SYGVNS. There are 18 residues in the CDR3. The CDR3 loop is CASRESETGIYLNTEAFF. The CDR3 DNA is TGTGCCAGCAGGGAATCCGAGACGGGAATTTATTTGAACACTGAAGCTTTCTTT. The full variable domain, its missing parts supplied by reference TRBV25-1 and TRBJ1-1, is EADIYQTPRYLVIGTGKKITLECSQTMGHDKMYWYQQDPGMELHLIHYSYGVNSTEKGDLSSESTVSRIRTEHFPLTLESARPSHTSQYLCASRESETGIYLNTEAFFGQGTRLTVV.

This chain's CDR3 is CASSPVEIGGTEAFF. The CDR3 bases are TGCGCCAGCAGCCCCGTCGAGATCGGGGGCACTGAAGCTTTCTTT. The gene calls are TRBV5-1 and TRBJ1-1, with a possible D match to TRBD1 (5 bases). Deletions cut 4 bases from V and 4 bases from J, with 17 bases between. Germline loops: CDR1 SGHRS, CDR2 YFSETQ. This CDR3 is built from 15 residues.

This chain connects TRBV25-1 to TRBJ1-1; no definite D call. Trimming removed 1 base at V and 1 base at J, with 4 bases between. CDR3 length: 13 amino acids. CDR1 and CDR2 (germline): MGHDK, SYGVNS. The CDR3 is CASSESQNTEAFF. The CDR3 nucleotides are TGTGCCAGCAGTGAATCCCAGAACACTGAAGCTTTCTTT.

The rearrangement joins TRBV2 to TRBJ2-7; TRBD1 matches 12 bases. The CDR3 runs to 14 residues. V was clipped by 5 bases and J by 7 bases; unmatched bases: 6. The germline V gene encodes CDR1 SNHLY and CDR2 FYNNEI. The CDR3 DNA reads as TGTGCCAGCAGTCGGGACAGGGGGCAAGGAGAGCAGTACTTC. This sequence encodes CASSRDRGQGEQYF. Drawing the rest from reference TRBV2 and TRBJ2-7, the complete variable domain is EPEVTQTPSHQVTQMGQEVILRCVPISNHLYFYWYRQILGQKVEFLVSFYNNEISEKSEIFDDQFSVERPDGSNFTLKIRSTKLEDSAMYFCASSRDRGQGEQYFGPGTRLTVT.

The rearrangement uses TRBV5-1 and TRBJ2-3; 12 bases are a match to TRBD2. CDR1 is SGHRS and CDR2 is YFSETQ in the germline V gene. This CDR3 has 15 amino acids. V was pared by 4 bases and J by 4 bases, with 4 bases of the junction left unmatched. CDR3 protein: CASSKGLAGPDTQYF. For the CDR3, the DNA is TGCGCCAGCAGCAAGGGACTAGCGGGCCCAGATACGCAGTATTTT. Using reference TRBV5-1 and TRBJ2-3 for the parts outside the CDR3, the full variable domain is KAGVTQTPRYLIKTRGQQVTLSCSPISGHRSVSWYQQTPGQGLQFLFEYFSETQRNKGNFPGRFSGRQFSNSRSEMNVSTLELGDSALYLCASSKGLAGPDTQYFGPGTRLTVL.

The chain links TRBV6-2 or TRBV6-3 to TRBJ1-1; D not certain. This CDR3 has 14 amino acids. Germline CDR1 MNHEY, CDR2 SVGEGT. V shed 4 bases and J shed 7 bases, with 16 bases lying between them. CDR3 sequence reads: CASSFNSGGLEAFF. As DNA, the CDR3 is TGTGCCAGCAGTTTCAACAGCGGTGGCCTTGAAGCTTTCTTT.

The CDR3 DNA is TGTGCCAGCAACATCATCAGGGGGCAAAACTATGGCTACACCTTC. It specifies CASNIIRGQNYGYTF. V usage is TRBV13 and J usage is TRBJ1-2; TRBD1 agrees at 8 bases. Trimming removed 7 bases from V and 2 bases from J; junction bases left unmatched: 9. Per germline, CDR1 PRHDT and CDR2 FYEKMQ (reference sequence). The CDR3 covers 15 residues.

V is TRBV5-1 and J is TRBJ1-1, with 8 bases that match TRBD1. Per the germline V gene, CDR1 is SGHRS and CDR2 is YFSETQ. With V trimmed by 3 bases and J by 0 bases, 10 bases remained unmatched. There are 17 residues in the CDR3. CDR3 sequence: CASSSGQGYAMNTEAFF. The CDR3 bases are TGCGCCAGCAGCTCCGGACAGGGCTATGCCATGAACACTGAAGCTTTCTTT.

The chain has TRBV15 and TRBJ1-5, with D possibly matching TRBD1 (6 bases). V lost 2 bases to trimming and J lost 5 bases, with 10 bases between them. From germline, CDR1 is LNHNV and CDR2 YYDKDF (reference sequence). This CDR3 comprises 14 residues. The chain's CDR3 is CATSRRSGDQPQHF. The DNA for the CDR3 is TGTGCCACCAGCAGAAGGTCAGGGGATCAGCCCCAGCATTTT.

The chain couples TRBV9 to TRBJ2-2, with D unclear. CDR1 is SGDLS, CDR2 YYNGEE, per germline. The CDR3 sequence is 14 residues long. Trimming removed 0 bases from V and 2 bases from J, with 5 bases in between. The CDR3, as DNA: TGTGCCAGCAGCGTAGTGGCAAACACCGGGGAGCTGTTTTTT. Protein: CASSVVANTGELFF. The full variable domain, completed using reference TRBV9 and TRBJ2-2, is DSGVTQTPKHLITATGQRVTLRCSPRSGDLSVYWYQQSLDQGLQFLIQYYNGEERAKGNILERFSAQQFPDLHSELNLSSLELGDSALYFCASSVVANTGELFFGEGSRLTVL.

This chain links TRBV13 with TRBJ1-1, with 7 bases that match TRBD1. CDR1 PRHDT and CDR2 FYEKMQ come from the germline V gene (reference sequence). The trim removed 0 bases at V and 0 bases at J, leaving 1 base unmatched. CDR3 size: 15 residues. In DNA, the CDR3 is TGTGCCAGCAGCTTAGGAGGGGGCGTGAACACTGAAGCTTTCTTT. It yields the protein CASSLGGGVNTEAFF.

The V call is TRBV27, the J call TRBJ1-2; D gene ambiguous. Trimming cost V 0 bases and J 7 bases, with 12 bases left between them. The CDR3 sequence is 14 residues long. From germline, CDR1 is MNHEY and CDR2 SMNVEV (reference sequence). CDR3 nucleotide sequence: TGTGCCAGCAGTTTATCGAGCAGCGTCCGTGGCTACACCTTC. It yields the protein CASSLSSSVRGYTF.

This chain connects TRBV4-2 to TRBJ2-7; D gene unclear. Germline V gene sequence: CDR1 LGHNA, CDR2 YNFKEQ. Trimming removed 3 bases at V and 2 bases at J, with 5 bases between. This CDR3 comprises 12 residues. The CDR3 loop is CASSHGAYEQYF. As DNA, the CDR3 is TGTGCCAGCAGCCACGGAGCCTACGAGCAGTACTTC.

V gene TRBV25-1 combines with J gene TRBJ1-4; TRBD1 agrees at 7 bases. CDR3 length: 15 residues. CDR1 is MGHDK and CDR2 is SYGVNS in the germline V gene. The junction had 3 bases not matched to a gene; V was cut back by 4 bases and J by 1 base. CDR3 protein: CASSGRQGTNEKLFF. The DNA of the CDR3 is TGTGCCAGCAGTGGAAGACAGGGAACTAATGAAAAACTGTTTTTT.

The chain links TRBV7-3 to TRBJ2-1; a possible D gene is TRBD2 (7 bases). The CDR3 is 15 amino acids. V lost 5 bases, J lost 7 bases, and 18 bases lay in between. Germline V gives CDR1 SGHTA, CDR2 FQGTGA. CDR3 sequence (DNA): TGTGCCAGCAGCACTTCGGCGGGGGCCGGGAATGAGCAGTTCTTC. This sequence encodes CASSTSAGAGNEQFF.

The gene calls are TRBV5-4 and TRBJ2-3, with 7 bases that match TRBD2. With V trimmed by 3 bases and J by 2 bases, 9 bases remained unmatched. Germline loops: CDR1 SGHNT, CDR2 YYREEE (reference sequence). The CDR3 runs 16 residues. CDR3 bases: TGTGCCAGCAGCTCTGGGGCTAGCGGATACACAGATACGCAGTATTTT. Amino acid sequence: CASSSGASGYTDTQYF. The whole variable domain, remainder taken from reference TRBV5-4 and TRBJ2-3, is ETGVTQSPTHLIKTRGQQVTLRCSSQSGHNTVSWYQQALGQGPQFIFQYYREEENGRGNFPPRFSGLQFPNYSSELNVNALELDDSALYLCASSSGASGYTDTQYFGPGTRLTVL.

The rearrangement uses TRBV19 and TRBJ1-2; 8 bases align to TRBD1. V gave up 5 bases and J gave up 5 bases; unmatched junction bases: 4. Germline V gene lookup returns CDR1 LNHDA and CDR2 SQIVND (reference sequence). The CDR3 is 13 residues long. The CDR3 DNA reads TGTGCCAGTAGTCGACAGGGGACGTATGGCTACACCTTC. It codes for CASSRQGTYGYTF.

This clone was seen once. CDR3 amino acids: CASSLDGAIKYF. The CDR3, as DNA: TGCGCCAGCAGCTTGGATGGGGCCATAAAGTACTTC. V is TRBV5-1 and J is TRBJ2-5; a possible D gene is TRBD1 (5 bases). Germline assignment: CDR1 SGHRS and CDR2 YFSETQ. The CDR3 is made up of 12 amino acids. Trimming took off 0 bases at V and 12 bases at J, with 12 bases between the two ends.